This T cell receptor (beta chain) emerged from a study of Tregs in tolerant kidney transplant recipients. Study-wide points: Activated donor B cell expansion appeared to reveal the most relevant donor-specific TCRbeta repertoire.

V dropped 4 bases and J dropped 0; count of bases not matched to a gene: 12. The CDR3 runs to 18 residues. Germline assignment: CDR1 LNHDA and CDR2 SQIVND (reference sequence). About this clone itself: Its antigen is unidentified.

Method: immunoSEQ multiplex PCR; TCRdb's copy keeps in-frame clones and lacks some. The table records 15,000 to 18,000 clones, 90% to 95% of them present only once. This TCR was sampled from a human donor in good health. Specimen: CD8+ T cells from blood. V is TRBV19 and J is TRBJ1-5; 7 positions agree with TRBD1. The CDR3 here is CASSTSGTADYSNQPQHF. The CDR3 DNA reads TGTGCCAGTAGTACCTCGGGGACAGCTGATTATAGCAATCAGCCCCAGCATTTT.